The 5 T cell receptor beta chains below were found in one sample sequenced in a study of blood T cell repertoires in COVID-19. Repertoires were generated with immunoSEQ multiplex PCR, while TCRdb's copy carries only in-frame clones and drops some. Altogether 100,000 to 150,000 clones are present, more than 70% being singletons, with the ten largest covering 5.5% to 6.5%. Sequenced material: peripheral blood. These receptors came from an elderly man with active or convalescent COVID-19.

The V gene is TRBV4-1, the J gene TRBJ2-5, with D perhaps matching TRBD1 (6 bases). Trimming cost V 3 bases and J 1 base, with 12 bases left between them. The V gene's germline CDR1 is MGHRA and CDR2 YSYEKL. The CDR3 loop spans 15 amino acids. DNA for the CDR3: TGCGCCAGCAGCCACTCGAGGGGGACCCAAGAGACCCAGTACTTC. Amino acids: CASSHSRGTQETQYF.

This clone has a single count. The chain combines TRBV4-3 with TRBJ2-3; 9 bases align to TRBD2. The V segment lost 2 bases and the J segment 6 bases; nucleotides outside the gene matches: 6. From germline, CDR1 is LGHNA and CDR2 YSLEER. The CDR3 runs to 15 residues. CDR3 coding DNA: TGCGCCAGCAGCCAACAAGCGGGGGGATTTGATACGCAGTATTTT. Translating it yields CASSQQAGGFDTQYF.

The rearrangement links TRBV10-3 to TRBJ1-1; 7 bases are a match to TRBD1. Germline assignment: CDR1 ENHRY and CDR2 SYGVKD. V was clipped by 4 bases and J by 5 bases; unmatched bases: 10. The CDR3 is 15 amino acids. CDR3 in DNA: TGTGCCATCAGTGGGCAGACAGGGATTGGAACTGAAGCTTTCTTT. This gives the protein CAISGQTGIGTEAFF.

The rearrangement links TRBV3-1 (or the pseudogene TRBV3-2) to TRBJ1-4, with D possibly being TRBD1 (6 bases). From germline, CDR1 is LGHDT and CDR2 YNNKEL (reference sequence). The V end was cut by 4 bases, the J end by 2 bases, with 8 bases between. The CDR3 totals 14 residues. CDR3 bases: TGTGCCAGCAGCCCGACAGGCACTAATGAAAAACTGTTTTTT. This translates into CASSPTGTNEKLFF.

This clone was counted a few times. V and J are TRBV27 and TRBJ2-3; D not resolved. CDR1 is MNHEY and CDR2 is SMNVEV in the germline V gene (reference sequence). Trimming pared 5 bases from V and 1 base from J, leaving 7 bases between. The length of the CDR3 is 13 residues. CDR3 coding DNA: TGTGCCAGCAGTATCCCGGGCACAGATACGCAGTATTTT. This gives the protein CASSIPGTDTQYF.